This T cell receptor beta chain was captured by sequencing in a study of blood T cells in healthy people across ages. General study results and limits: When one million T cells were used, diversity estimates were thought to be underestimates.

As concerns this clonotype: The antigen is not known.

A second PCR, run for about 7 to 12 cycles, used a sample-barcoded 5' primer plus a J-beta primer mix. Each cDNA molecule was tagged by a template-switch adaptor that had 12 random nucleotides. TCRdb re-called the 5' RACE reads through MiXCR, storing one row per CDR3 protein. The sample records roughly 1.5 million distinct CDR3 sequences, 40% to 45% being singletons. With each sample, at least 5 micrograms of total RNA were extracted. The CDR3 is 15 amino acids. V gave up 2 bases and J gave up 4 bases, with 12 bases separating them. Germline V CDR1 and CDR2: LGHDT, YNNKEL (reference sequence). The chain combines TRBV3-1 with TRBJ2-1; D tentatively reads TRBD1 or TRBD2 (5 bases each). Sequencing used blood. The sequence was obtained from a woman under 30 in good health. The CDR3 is CASSQWGSNYNEQFF. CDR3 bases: TGTGCCAGCAGCCAATGGGGGTCTAATTACAATGAGCAGTTCTTC.